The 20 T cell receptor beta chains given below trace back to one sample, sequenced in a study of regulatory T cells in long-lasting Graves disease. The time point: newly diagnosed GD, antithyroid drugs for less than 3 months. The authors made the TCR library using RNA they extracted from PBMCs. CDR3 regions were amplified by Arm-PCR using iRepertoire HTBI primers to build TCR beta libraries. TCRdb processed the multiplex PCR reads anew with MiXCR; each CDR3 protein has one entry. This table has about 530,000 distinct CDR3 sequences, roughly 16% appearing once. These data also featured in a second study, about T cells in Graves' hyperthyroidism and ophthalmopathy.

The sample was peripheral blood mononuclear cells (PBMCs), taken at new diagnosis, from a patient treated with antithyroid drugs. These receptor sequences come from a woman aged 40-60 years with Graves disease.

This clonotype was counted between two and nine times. The CDR3 is CASSMGLAGGDEQFF. In DNA, the CDR3 is TGTGCCAGTAGTATGGGGCTAGCGGGGGGGGATGAGCAGTTCTTC. This chain uses TRBV19 with TRBJ2-1; 12 nucleotides match TRBD2. This CDR3 spans 15 amino acids. Germline assignment: CDR1 LNHDA and CDR2 SQIVND (reference sequence). The V segment lost 3 bases and the J segment 8 bases; nucleotides outside the gene matches: 5.

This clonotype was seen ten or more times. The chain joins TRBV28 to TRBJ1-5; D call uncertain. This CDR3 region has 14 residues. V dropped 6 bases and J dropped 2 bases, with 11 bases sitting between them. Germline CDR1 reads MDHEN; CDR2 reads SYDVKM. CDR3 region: CASRKGGGNQPQHF. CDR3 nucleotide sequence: TGTGCCAGCAGGAAAGGTGGTGGCAATCAGCCCCAGCATTTT.

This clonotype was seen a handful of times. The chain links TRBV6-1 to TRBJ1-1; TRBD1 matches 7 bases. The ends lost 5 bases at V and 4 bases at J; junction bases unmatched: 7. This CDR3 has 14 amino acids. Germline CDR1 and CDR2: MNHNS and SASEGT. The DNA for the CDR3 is TGTGCCAGCAGTCACACAGGGGTTGCCACTGAAGCTTTCTTT. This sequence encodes CASSHTGVATEAFF.

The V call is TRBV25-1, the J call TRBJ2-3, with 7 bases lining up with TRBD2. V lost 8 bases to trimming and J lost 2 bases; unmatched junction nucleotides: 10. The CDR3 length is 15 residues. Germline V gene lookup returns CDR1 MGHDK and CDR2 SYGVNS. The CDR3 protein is CASALVGGYTDTQYF. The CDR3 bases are TGTGCCAGCGCCCTGGTGGGGGGGTACACAGATACGCAGTATTTT.

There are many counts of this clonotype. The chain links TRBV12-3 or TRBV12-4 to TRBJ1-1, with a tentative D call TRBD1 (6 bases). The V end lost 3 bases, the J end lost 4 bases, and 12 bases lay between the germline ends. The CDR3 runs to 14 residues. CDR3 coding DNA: TGTGCCAGCAGTTTTCAGGGCAGGGGCACTGAAGCTTTCTTT. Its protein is CASSFQGRGTEAFF.

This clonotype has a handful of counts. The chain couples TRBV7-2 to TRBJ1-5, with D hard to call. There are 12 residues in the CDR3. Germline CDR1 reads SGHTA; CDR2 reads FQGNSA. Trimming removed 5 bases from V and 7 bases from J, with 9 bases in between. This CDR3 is CASSDRQQPQHF. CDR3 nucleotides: TGTGCCAGCAGCGACCGTCAGCAGCCCCAGCATTTT.

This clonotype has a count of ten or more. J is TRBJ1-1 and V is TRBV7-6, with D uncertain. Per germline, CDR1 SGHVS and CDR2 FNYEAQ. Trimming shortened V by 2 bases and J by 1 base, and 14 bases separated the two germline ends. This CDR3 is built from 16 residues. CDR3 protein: CASSLRSDPGNTEAFF. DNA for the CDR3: TGTGCCAGCAGCTTAAGGTCGGACCCGGGGAACACTGAAGCTTTCTTT.

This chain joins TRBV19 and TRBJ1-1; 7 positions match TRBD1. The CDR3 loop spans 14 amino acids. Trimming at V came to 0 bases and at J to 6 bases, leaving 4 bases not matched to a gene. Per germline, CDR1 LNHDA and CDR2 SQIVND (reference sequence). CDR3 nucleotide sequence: TGTGCCAGTAGTATAGATGACAGGGTAGCTGAAGCTTTCTTT. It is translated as CASSIDDRVAEAFF.

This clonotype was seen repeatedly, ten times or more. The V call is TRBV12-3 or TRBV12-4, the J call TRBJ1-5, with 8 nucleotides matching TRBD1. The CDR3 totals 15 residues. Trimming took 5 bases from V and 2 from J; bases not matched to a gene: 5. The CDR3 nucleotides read TGTGCCAGCAGTCCCCGGGGACAGGGCAATCAGCCCCAGCATTTT. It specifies CASSPRGQGNQPQHF.

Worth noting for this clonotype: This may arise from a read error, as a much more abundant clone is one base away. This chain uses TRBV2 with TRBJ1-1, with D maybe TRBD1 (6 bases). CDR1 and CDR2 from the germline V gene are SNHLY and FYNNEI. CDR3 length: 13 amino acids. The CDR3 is CVSSVQGSTEAFF. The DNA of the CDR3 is TGTGTCAGCAGTGTCCAGGGGTCCACTGAAGCTTTCTTT.

The CDR3 nucleotides read TGTGCCAGTAGTATGGGCCTGGGGGGTGAGACCCAGTACTTC. This codes for CASSMGLGGETQYF. The chain couples TRBV19 to TRBJ2-5; TRBD2 might be the D (6 bases). Trimming removed 3 bases from V and 5 bases from J, with 13 bases in between. CDR1 and CDR2 (germline): LNHDA, SQIVND (reference sequence). This CDR3 has 14 amino acids.

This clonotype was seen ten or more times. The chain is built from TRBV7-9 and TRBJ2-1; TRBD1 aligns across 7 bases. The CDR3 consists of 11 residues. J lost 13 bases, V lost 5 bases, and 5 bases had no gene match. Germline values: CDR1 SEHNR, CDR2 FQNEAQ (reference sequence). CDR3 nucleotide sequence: TGTGCCAGCAGCAAGGGACAGCGACAGTTCTTC. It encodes CASSKGQRQFF.

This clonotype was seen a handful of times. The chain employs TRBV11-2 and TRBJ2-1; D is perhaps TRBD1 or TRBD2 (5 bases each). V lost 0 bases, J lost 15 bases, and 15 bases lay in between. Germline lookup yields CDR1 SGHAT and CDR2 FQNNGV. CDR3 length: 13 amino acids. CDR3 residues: CASSLDGGTRSFF. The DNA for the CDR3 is TGTGCCAGCAGCTTAGATGGGGGAACTAGATCGTTCTTC. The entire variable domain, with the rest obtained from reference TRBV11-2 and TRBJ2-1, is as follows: EAGVAQSPRYKIIEKRQSVAFWCNPISGHATLYWYQQILGQGPKLLIQFQNNGVVDDSQLPKDRFSAERLKGVDSTLKIQPAKLEDSAVYLCASSLDGGTRSFFGPGTRLTVL.

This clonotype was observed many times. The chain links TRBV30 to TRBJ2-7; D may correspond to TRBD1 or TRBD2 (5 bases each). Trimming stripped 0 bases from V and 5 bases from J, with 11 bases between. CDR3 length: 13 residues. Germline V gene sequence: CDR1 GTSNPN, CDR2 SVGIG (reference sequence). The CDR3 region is CAWSVGGRNEQYF. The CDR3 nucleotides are TGTGCCTGGAGTGTTGGGGGTCGGAACGAGCAGTACTTC.

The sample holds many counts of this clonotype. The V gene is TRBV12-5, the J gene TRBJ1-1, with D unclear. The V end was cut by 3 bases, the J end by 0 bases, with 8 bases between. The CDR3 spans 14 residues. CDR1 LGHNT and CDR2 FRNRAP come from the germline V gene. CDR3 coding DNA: TGTGCTAGTGGTTTAGGGCGAATGAACACTGAAGCTTTCTTT. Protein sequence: CASGLGRMNTEAFF.

The DNA of the CDR3 is TGTGCCACCAGTCGGACAGTCTCAAATCAGCCCCAGCATTTT. This gives the protein CATSRTVSNQPQHF. This chain connects TRBV15 to TRBJ1-5; possibly TRBD1 for D (6 bases). The germline V and J ends were trimmed by 6 bases and 4 bases, with 13 bases remaining between them. CDR1 LNHNV and CDR2 YYDKDF come from the germline V gene (reference sequence). The CDR3 loop spans 14 amino acids.

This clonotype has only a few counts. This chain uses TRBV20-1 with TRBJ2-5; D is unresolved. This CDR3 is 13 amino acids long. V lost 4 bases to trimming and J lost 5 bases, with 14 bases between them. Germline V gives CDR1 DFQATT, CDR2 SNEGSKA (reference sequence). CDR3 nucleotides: TGCAGTGCTACCACGACGGTGGGGGAGACCCAGTACTTC. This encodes CSATTTVGETQYF.

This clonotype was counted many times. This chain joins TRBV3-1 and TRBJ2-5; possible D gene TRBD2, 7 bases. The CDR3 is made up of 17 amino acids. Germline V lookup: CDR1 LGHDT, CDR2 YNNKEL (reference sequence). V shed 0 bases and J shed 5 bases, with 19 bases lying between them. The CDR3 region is CASSQDLTGGWEETQYF. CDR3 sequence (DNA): TGTGCCAGCAGCCAAGATTTAACGGGGGGCTGGGAGGAGACCCAGTACTTC.

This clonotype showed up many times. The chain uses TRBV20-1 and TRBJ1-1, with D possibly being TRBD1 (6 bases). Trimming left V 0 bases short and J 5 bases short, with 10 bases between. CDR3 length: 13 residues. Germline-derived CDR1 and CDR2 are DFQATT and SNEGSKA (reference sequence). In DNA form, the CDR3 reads TGCAGTGCTAGAGATCAGGGGCGGACTGAAGCTTTCTTT. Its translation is CSARDQGRTEAFF.

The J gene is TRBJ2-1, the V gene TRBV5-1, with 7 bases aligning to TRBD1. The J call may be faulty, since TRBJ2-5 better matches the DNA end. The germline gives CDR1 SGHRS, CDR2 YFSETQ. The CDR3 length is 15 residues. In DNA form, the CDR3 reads TGCGCCAGCAGCTTCAGTTCTCTAGGGGGCGAGACCCAGTACTTC. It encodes CASSFSSLGGETQYF.